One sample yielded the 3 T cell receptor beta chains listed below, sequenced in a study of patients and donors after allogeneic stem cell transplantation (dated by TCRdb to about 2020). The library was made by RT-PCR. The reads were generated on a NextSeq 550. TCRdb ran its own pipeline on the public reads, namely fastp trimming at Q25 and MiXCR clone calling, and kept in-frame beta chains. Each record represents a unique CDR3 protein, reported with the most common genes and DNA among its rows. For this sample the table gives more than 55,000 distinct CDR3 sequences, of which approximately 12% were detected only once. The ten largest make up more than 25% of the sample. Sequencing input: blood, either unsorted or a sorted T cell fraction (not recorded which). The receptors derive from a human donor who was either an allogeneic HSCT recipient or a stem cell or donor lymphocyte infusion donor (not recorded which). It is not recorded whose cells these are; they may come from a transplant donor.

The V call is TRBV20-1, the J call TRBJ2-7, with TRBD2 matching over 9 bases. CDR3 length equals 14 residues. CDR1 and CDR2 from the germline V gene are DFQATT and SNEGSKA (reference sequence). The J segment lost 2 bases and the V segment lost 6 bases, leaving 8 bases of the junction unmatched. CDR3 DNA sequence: TGCAGTGCACCTCGGACTAGCGCAACCTACGAGCAGTACTTC. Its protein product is CSAPRTSATYEQYF.

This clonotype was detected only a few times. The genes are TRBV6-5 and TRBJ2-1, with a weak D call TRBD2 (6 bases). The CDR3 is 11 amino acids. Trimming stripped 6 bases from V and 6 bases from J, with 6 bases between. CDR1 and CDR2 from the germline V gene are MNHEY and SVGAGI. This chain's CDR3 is CASSGGNEQFF. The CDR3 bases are TGTGCCAGCAGCGGGGGCAATGAGCAGTTCTTC.

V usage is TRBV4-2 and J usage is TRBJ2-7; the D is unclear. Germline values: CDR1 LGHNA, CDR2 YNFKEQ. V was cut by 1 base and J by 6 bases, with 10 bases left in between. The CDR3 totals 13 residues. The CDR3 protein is CASSQAFSGEQYF. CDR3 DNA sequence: TGTGCCAGCAGCCAAGCCTTCTCAGGCGAGCAGTACTTC.